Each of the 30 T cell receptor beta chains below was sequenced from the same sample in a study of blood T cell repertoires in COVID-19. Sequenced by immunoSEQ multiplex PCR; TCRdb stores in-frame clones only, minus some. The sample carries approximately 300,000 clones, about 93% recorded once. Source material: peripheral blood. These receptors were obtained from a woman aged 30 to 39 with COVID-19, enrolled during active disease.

CDR3 nucleotides: TGTGCCAGCAGCTTAAAGGGGTTGAACACTGAAGCTTTCTTT. This codes for CASSLKGLNTEAFF. The chain uses TRBV5-5 and TRBJ1-1, with D possibly TRBD1 on 5 matching bases. Germline CDR1 is SGHKS and CDR2 is YYEKEE (reference sequence). Trimming left V 2 bases short and J 0 bases short, with 8 bases between. This CDR3 region has 14 residues.

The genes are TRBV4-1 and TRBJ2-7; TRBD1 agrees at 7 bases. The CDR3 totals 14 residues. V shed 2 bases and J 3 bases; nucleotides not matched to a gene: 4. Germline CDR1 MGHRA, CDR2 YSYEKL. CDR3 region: CASSQRQGDYEQYF. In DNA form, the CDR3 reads TGCGCCAGCAGCCAACGGCAGGGGGACTACGAGCAGTACTTC.

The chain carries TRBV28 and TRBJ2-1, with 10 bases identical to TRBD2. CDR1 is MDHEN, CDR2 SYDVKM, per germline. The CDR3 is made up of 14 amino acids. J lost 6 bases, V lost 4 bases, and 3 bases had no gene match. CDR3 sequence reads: CASSSLAGLNEQFF. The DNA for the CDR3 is TGTGCCAGCAGTTCACTAGCGGGGCTCAATGAGCAGTTCTTC.

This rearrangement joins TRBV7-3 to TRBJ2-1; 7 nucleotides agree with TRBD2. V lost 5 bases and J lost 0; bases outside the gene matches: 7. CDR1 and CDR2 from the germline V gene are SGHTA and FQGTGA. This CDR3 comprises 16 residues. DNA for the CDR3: TGTGCCAGCAGCATACTAGCGACTCACTCCTACAATGAGCAGTTCTTC. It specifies CASSILATHSYNEQFF.

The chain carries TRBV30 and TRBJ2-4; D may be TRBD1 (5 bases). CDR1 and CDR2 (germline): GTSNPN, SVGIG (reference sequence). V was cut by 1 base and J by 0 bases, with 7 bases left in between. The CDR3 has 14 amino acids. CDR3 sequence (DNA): TGTGCCTGGAGTGGACAGCTAGCCAAAAACATTCAGTACTTC. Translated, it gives CAWSGQLAKNIQYF.

The CDR3 here is CASSYPLSGQGTYEQYF. In nucleotides, the CDR3 is TGTGCCAGCAGTTACCCACTTTCCGGACAGGGTACCTACGAGCAGTACTTC. This rearrangement joins TRBV6-2 or TRBV6-3 to TRBJ2-7; 8 bases agree with TRBD1. Losses at the gene ends were 2 bases for V and 2 bases for J; bases not matched to a gene: 11. Germline CDR1 MNHEY, CDR2 SVGEGT. This CDR3 contains 17 residues.

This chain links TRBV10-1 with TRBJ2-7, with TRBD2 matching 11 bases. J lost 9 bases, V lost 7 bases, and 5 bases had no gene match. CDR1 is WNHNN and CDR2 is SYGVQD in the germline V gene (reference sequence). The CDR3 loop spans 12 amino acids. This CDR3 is CASIGSGRGQYF. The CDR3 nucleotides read TGCGCCAGCATTGGTAGCGGGAGGGGGCAGTACTTC.

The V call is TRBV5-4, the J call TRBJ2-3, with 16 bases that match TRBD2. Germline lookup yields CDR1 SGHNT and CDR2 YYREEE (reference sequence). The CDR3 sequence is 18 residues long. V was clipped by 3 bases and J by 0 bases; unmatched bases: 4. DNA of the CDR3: TGTGCCAGCAGCTGGGGGACTAGCGGGAGGGCCAGCACAGATACGCAGTATTTT. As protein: CASSWGTSGRASTDTQYF.

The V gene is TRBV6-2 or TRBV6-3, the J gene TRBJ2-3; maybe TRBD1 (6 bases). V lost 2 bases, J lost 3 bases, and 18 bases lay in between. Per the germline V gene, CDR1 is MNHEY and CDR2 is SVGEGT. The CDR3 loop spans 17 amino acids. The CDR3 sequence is CASSYGSYREQTDTQYF. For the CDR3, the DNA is TGTGCCAGCAGTTACGGATCGTACAGGGAACAGACAGATACGCAGTATTTT.

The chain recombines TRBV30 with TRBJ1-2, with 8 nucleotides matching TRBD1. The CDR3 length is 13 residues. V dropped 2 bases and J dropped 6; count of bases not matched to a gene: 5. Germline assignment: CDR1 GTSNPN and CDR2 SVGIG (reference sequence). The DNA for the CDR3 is TGTGCCTGGAGTCCGACAGGGGCTGATGGCTACACCTTC. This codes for CAWSPTGADGYTF.

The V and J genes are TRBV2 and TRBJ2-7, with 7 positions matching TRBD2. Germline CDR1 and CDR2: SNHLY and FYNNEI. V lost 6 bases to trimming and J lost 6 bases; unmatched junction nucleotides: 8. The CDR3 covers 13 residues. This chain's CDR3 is CASRTSSVFEQYF. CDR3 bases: TGTGCCAGCAGGACTAGCAGCGTCTTCGAGCAGTACTTC.

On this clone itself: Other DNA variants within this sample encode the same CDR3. CDR3 in amino acids: CSAGTGANEKLFF. CDR3 DNA: TGCAGCGCTGGGACAGGGGCTAATGAAAAACTGTTTTTT. The chain combines TRBV29-1 with TRBJ1-4; 10 bases agree with TRBD1. The CDR3 runs 13 residues. V lost 7 bases and J lost 3; bases outside the gene matches: 2. Germline assignment: CDR1 SQVTM and CDR2 ANQGSEA.

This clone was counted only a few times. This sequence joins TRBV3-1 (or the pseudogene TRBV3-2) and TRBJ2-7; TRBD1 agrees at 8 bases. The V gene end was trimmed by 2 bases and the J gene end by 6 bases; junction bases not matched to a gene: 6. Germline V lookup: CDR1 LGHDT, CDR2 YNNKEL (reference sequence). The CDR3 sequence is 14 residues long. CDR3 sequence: CASSQRAGGGEQYF. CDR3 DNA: TGTGCCAGCAGCCAAAGGGCAGGGGGCGGCGAGCAGTACTTC.

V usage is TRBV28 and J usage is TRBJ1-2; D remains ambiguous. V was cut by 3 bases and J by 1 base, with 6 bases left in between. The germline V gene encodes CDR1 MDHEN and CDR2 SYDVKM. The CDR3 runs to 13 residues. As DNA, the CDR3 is TGTGCCAGCAGTTTTAACAGTAACTATGGCTACACCTTC. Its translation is CASSFNSNYGYTF.

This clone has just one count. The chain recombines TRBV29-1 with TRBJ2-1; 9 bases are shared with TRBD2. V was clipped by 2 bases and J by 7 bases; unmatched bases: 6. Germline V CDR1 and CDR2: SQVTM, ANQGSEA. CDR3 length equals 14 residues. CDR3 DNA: TGCAGCGTTGAATATGGGACTAGCACAAATGAGCAGTTCTTC. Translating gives CSVEYGTSTNEQFF.

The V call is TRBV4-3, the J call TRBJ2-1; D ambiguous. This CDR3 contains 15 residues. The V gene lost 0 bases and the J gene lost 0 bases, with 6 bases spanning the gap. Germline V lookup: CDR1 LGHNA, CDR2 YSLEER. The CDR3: CASSQEWSSYNEQFF. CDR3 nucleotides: TGCGCCAGCAGCCAAGAATGGAGCTCCTACAATGAGCAGTTCTTC.

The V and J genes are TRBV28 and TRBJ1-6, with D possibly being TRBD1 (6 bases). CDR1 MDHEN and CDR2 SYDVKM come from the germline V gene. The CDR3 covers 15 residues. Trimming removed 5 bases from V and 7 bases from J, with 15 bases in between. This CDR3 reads CASSPWAGDNSPLHF. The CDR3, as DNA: TGTGCCAGCAGTCCGTGGGCAGGGGACAATTCACCCCTCCACTTT.

Here the CDR3 reads CASSRTSGVHNEQFF. The DNA of the CDR3 is TGCGCCAGCAGCAGGACTAGCGGGGTCCACAATGAGCAGTTCTTC. The genes are TRBV5-1 and TRBJ2-1; 12 nucleotides align to TRBD2. This CDR3 contains 15 residues. The J segment lost 5 bases and the V segment lost 4 bases, leaving 4 bases of the junction unmatched. Germline V lookup: CDR1 SGHRS, CDR2 YFSETQ.

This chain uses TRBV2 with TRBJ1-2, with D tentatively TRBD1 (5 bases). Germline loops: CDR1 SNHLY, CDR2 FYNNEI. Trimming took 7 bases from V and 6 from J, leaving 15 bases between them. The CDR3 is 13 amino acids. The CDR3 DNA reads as TGTGCCAGCACCTTGGAGGGAGGGGATGGCTACACCTTC. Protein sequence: CASTLEGGDGYTF.

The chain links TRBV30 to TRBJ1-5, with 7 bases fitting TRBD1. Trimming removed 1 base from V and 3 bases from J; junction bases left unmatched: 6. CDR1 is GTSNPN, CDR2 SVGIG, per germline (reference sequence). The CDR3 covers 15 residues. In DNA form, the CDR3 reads TGTGCCTGGAGTGACGACAGGGAAACCAATCAGCCCCAGCATTTT. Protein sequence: CAWSDDRETNQPQHF.

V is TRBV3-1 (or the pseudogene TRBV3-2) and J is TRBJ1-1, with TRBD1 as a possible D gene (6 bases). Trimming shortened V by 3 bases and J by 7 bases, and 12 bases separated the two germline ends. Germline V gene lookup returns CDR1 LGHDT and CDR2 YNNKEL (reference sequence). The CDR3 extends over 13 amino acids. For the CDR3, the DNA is TGTGCCAGCAGCCACATGGGGGCTATTGAAGCTTTCTTT. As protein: CASSHMGAIEAFF.

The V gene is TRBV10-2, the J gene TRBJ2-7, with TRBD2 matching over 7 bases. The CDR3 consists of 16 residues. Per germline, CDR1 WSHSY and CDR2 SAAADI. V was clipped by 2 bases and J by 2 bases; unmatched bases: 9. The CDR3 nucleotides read TGCGCCAGCAGTGAGCTTATAACAGCGGGAACCTACGAGCAGTACTTC. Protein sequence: CASSELITAGTYEQYF.

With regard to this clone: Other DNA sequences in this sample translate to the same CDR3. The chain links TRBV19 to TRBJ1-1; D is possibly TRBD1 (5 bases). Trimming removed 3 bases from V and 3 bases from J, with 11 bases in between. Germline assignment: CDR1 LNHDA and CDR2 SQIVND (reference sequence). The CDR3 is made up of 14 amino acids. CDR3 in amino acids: CASSIGQGYTEAFF. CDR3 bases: TGTGCCAGTAGTATTGGGCAGGGCTACACTGAAGCTTTCTTT.

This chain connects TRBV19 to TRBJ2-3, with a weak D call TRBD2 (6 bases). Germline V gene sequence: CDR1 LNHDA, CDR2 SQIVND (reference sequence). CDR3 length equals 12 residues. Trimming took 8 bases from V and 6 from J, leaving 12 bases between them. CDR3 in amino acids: CASSRGGDTQYF. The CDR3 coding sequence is TGTGCCAGTTCGCGGGGCGGGGATACGCAGTATTTT. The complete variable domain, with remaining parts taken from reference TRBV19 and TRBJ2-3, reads DGGITQSPKYLFRKEGQNVTLSCEQNLNHDAMYWYRQDPGQGLRLIYYSQIVNDFQKGDIAEGYSVSREKKESFPLTVTSAQKNPTAFYLCASSRGGDTQYFGPGTRLTVL.

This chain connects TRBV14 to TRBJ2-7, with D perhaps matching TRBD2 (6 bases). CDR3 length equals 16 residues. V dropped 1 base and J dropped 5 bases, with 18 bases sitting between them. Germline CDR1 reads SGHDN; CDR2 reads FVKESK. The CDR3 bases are TGTGCCAGCAGCCAAGCATCTAGCGCTCTAAGCGACGAGCAGTACTTC. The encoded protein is CASSQASSALSDEQYF. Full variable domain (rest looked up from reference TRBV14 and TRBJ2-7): EAGVTQFPSHSVIEKGQTVTLRCDPISGHDNLYWYRRVMGKEIKFLLHFVKESKQDESGMPNNRFLAERTGGTYSTLKVQPAELEDSGVYFCASSQASSALSDEQYFGPGTRLTVT.

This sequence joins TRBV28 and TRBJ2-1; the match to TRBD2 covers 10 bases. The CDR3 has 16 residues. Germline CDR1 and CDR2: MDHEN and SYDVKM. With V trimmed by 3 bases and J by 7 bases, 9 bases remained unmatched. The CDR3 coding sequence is TGTGCCAGCAGTTTCGGGTCTAGCGGGAGAATTAATGAGCAGTTCTTC. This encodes CASSFGSSGRINEQFF.

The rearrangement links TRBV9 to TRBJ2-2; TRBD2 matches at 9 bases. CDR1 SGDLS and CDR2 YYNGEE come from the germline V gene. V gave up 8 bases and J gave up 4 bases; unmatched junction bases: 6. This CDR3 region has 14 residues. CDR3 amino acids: CASRIAGVTGELFF. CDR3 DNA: TGTGCCAGTCGGATAGCGGGAGTCACCGGGGAGCTGTTTTTT.

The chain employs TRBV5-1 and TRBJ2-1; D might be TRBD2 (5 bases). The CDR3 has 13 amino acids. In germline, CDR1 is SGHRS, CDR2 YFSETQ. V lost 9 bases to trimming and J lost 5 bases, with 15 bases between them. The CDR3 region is CATTDSVNNEQFF. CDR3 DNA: TGCGCCACTACGGACTCGGTTAACAATGAGCAGTTCTTC.

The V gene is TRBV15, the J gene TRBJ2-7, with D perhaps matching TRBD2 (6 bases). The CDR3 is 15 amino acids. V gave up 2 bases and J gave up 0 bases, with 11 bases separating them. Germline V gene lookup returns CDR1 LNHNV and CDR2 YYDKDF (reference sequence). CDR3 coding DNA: TGTGCCACCAGCAGAATTAGCGGTAGCTCCTACGAGCAGTACTTC. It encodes CATSRISGSSYEQYF.

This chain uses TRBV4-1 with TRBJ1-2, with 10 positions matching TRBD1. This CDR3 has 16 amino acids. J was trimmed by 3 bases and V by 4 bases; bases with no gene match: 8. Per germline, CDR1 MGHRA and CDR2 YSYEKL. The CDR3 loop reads CASSRRQGASDYGYTF. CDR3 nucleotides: TGCGCCAGCAGCCGTCGACAGGGGGCATCTGACTATGGCTACACCTTC.